This T cell receptor (beta chain) was obtained from a study of response to subunit inactivated influenza vaccine. This clonotype was seen a few times. MiXCR, run by TCRdb on the RT-PCR reads, gives a single entry per CDR3 protein. In the table there are 500,000 or so distinct CDR3 sequences, approximately 16% of which are singletons. Sequences were derived from CD4+ T cells sorted from PBMCs, sampled less than 30 months after vaccination. The origin of this receptor is a man between 50 and 69 years old who received an inactivated influenza vaccine.

The DNA for the CDR3 is TGCAGTGCTAGTCCCAGGGGGGTTTCGAACACCGGGGAGCTGTTTTTT. Protein product: CSASPRGVSNTGELFF. This chain uses TRBV20-1 with TRBJ2-2, with a possible D match to TRBD1 (7 bases). V lost 3 bases, J lost 0 bases, and 14 bases lay in between. Germline assignment: CDR1 DFQATT and CDR2 SNEGSKA (reference sequence). The CDR3 runs to 16 residues.